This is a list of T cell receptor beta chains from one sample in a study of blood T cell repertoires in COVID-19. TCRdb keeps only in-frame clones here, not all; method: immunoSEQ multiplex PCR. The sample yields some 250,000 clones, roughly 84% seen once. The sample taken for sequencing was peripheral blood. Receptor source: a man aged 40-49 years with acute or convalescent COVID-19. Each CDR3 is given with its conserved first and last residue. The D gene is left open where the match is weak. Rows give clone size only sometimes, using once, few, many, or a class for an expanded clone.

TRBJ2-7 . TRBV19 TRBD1 CASSIRQSGQGVMTVYEQYF TGTGCCAGTAGCATTAGGCAGTCCGGACAGGGGGTGATGACTGTCTACGAGCAGTACTTC
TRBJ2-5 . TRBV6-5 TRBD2 CASGRTTSGETQYF TGTGCCAGCGGCAGGACTACTAGCGGGGAGACCCAGTACTTC
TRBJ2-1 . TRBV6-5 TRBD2 CASSFPGTSGRQFF TGTGCCAGCAGTTTCCCCGGGACTAGCGGACGGCAGTTCTTC
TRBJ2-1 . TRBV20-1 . CSVESEEEQFF TGCAGTGTTGAGTCGGAAGAGGAACAGTTCTTC
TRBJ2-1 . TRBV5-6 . CASSLESSTGILEQFF TGTGCCAGCAGCTTGGAGTCCAGCACAGGGATTTTGGAGCAGTTCTTC
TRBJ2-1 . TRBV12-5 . CASGFRDEQFF TGTGCTAGTGGTTTTCGGGATGAGCAGTTCTTC
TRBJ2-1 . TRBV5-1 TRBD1 CASSLDTGGGEQFF TGCGCCAGCAGCTTAGATACAGGGGGAGGTGAGCAGTTCTTC
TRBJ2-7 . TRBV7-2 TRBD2 CASSPSRTRHYEQYF TGTGCCAGCAGCCCTTCCCGGACTAGACACTACGAGCAGTACTTC
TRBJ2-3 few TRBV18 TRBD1 CASSPDRGHNTDTQYF TGTGCCAGCTCGCCCGACAGGGGGCACAACACAGATACGCAGTATTTT
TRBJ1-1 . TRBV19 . CASSIGQMNTEAFF TGTGCCAGTAGTATAGGTCAAATGAACACTGAAGCTTTCTTT
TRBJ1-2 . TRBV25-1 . CASSDSGIFYGYTF TGTGCCAGCAGTGATTCAGGGATATTCTATGGCTACACCTTC
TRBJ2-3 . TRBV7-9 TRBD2 CASSLPRLAGGPDTQYF TGTGCCAGCAGCTTACCCCGACTAGCGGGAGGGCCAGATACGCAGTATTTT
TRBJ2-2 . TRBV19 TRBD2 CASRRLAGAPNTGELFF TGTGCCTCCCGCCGACTAGCGGGGGCCCCGAACACCGGGGAGCTGTTTTTT
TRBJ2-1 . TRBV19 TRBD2 CASSIGRTSGRFYNEQFF TGTGCCAGTAGTATAGGGCGGACTAGCGGGAGGTTCTACAATGAGCAGTTCTTC
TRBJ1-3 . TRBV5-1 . CASSPDDSSGNTIYF TGCGCCAGCAGCCCCGACGACAGCTCTGGAAACACCATATATTTT
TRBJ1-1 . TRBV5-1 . CASSLSNRLNTEAFF TGCGCCAGCAGCTTGTCAAACAGATTGAACACTGAAGCTTTCTTT
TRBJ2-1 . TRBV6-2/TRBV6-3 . CASSYNSGPREQFF TGTGCCAGCAGTTACAATAGCGGACCCAGAGAGCAGTTCTTC
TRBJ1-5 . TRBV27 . CASRPRTVRPYSNQPQHF TGTGCCAGCAGGCCCAGGACAGTTCGACCATATAGCAATCAGCCCCAGCATTTT
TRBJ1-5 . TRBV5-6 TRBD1 CASSLTGGSLGAKPQHF TGTGCCAGCAGCTTGACAGGGGGCAGTCTAGGGGCTAAGCCCCAGCATTTT
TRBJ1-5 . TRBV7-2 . CASSTDGRREPQHF TGTGCCAGCAGCACGGACGGGAGGAGGGAGCCCCAGCATTTT
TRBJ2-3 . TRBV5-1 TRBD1 CASSLEDRLVDTQYF TGCGCCAGCAGCTTGGAGGACAGGCTCGTAGATACGCAGTATTTT
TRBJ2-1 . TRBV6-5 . CASRPLYSSEEQFF TGTGCCAGCCGGCCGCTATATTCTAGCGAGGAGCAGTTCTTC
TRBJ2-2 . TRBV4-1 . CASSQALATGELFF TGCGCCAGCAGCCAAGCCCTAGCTACCGGGGAGCTGTTTTTT
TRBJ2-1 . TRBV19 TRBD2 CASSKLLAGSYNEQFF TGTGCCAGTAGTAAACTACTAGCGGGCTCCTACAATGAGCAGTTCTTC
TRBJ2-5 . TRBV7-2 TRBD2 CASSQGLAGYQETQYF TGTGCCAGCAGCCAGGGACTAGCGGGCTACCAAGAGACCCAGTACTTC
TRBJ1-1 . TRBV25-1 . CASSEGQGGWNTEAFF TGTGCCAGCAGTGAGGGGCAGGGTGGGTGGAACACTGAAGCTTTCTTT
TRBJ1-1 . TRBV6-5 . CASRATAMNTEAFF TGTGCCAGCAGAGCGACAGCGATGAACACTGAAGCTTTCTTT
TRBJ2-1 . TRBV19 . CASSIGRYNEQFF TGTGCCAGTAGTATCGGTAGATACAATGAGCAGTTCTTC
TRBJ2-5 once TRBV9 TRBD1 CASSVGAGQGGPQETQYF TGTGCCAGCAGCGTTGGAGCTGGACAGGGAGGCCCCCAAGAGACCCAGTACTTC
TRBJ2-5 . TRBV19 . CASSIKRVNGGQYF TGTGCCAGTAGTATAAAGCGAGTGAACGGTGGCCAGTACTTC
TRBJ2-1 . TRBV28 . CASSPLAPDLNEQFF TGTGCCAGCAGTCCTCTAGCCCCCGACCTAAATGAGCAGTTCTTC
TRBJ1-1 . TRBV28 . CASSPGGTGGNTEAFF TGTGCCAGCAGTCCAGGCGGGACGGGGGGGAACACTGAAGCTTTCTTT
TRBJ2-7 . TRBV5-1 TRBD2 CASSVLAGASYEQYF TGCGCCAGCAGCGTACTAGCGGGAGCGTCCTACGAGCAGTACTTC
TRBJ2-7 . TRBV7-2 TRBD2 CASSLEGPIGLASYEQYF TGTGCCAGCAGCTTAGAGGGACCAATCGGACTAGCGTCCTACGAGCAGTACTTC
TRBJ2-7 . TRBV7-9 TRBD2 CASSSIKAGSSYEQYF TGTGCCAGCAGCTCAATCAAAGCGGGGAGCTCCTACGAGCAGTACTTC
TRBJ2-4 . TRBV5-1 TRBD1 CASSVGQENIQYF TGCGCCAGCAGCGTGGGACAGGAAAACATTCAGTACTTC
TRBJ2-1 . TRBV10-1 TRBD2 CASSPGASGRTSYNEQFF TGCGCCAGCAGTCCCGGGGCTAGCGGGAGGACCTCCTACAATGAGCAGTTCTTC
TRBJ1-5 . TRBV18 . CASSPDKNQPQHF TGTGCCAGCTCACCGGACAAAAATCAGCCCCAGCATTTT
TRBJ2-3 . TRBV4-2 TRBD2 CASSQRLAGGTDTQYF TGTGCCAGCAGCCAACGGCTAGCGGGAGGCACAGATACGCAGTATTTT
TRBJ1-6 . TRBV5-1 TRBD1 CASSLDEGARNSPLHF TGCGCCAGCAGCTTGGATGAGGGGGCGCGGAATTCACCCCTCCACTTT
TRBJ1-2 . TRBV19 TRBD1 CASSRNTGGGSNYGYTF TGTGCCAGTAGTAGAAATACAGGGGGCGGCAGTAACTATGGCTACACCTTC
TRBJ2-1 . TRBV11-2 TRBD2 CASSLASGRTNEQFF TGTGCCAGCAGCTTAGCTAGCGGGAGAACGAATGAGCAGTTCTTC
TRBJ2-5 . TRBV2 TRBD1 CASTKDRVMTQYF TGTGCCAGCACCAAGGACAGGGTCATGACCCAGTACTTC
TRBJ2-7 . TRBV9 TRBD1 CASSPETGTYEQYF TGTGCCAGCTCGCCGGAGACAGGGACCTACGAGCAGTACTTC
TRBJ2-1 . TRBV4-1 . CASSQEAFVTYNEQFF TGCGCCAGCAGCCAAGAGGCATTTGTGACCTACAATGAGCAGTTCTTC
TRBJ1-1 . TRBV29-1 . CSVGSAGNTEAFF TGCAGCGTTGGTTCGGCGGGAAACACTGAAGCTTTCTTT
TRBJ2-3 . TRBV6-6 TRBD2 CASSSTSGYGDTQYF TGTGCCAGCAGTTCGACTAGCGGGTATGGTGATACGCAGTATTTT
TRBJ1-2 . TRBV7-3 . CASSLTPGSDYGYTF TGTGCCAGCAGCTTAACTCCCGGTAGTGACTATGGCTACACCTTC
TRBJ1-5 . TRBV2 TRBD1 CASSVPPGTDRGNQPQHF TGTGCCAGCAGTGTGCCCCCCGGGACAGATCGCGGTAATCAGCCCCAGCATTTT
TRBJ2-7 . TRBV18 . CASSPPNRPYEQYF TGTGCCAGCTCACCACCGAACAGACCCTACGAGCAGTACTTC
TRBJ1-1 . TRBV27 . CASSSTRNTEAFF TGTGCCAGCAGTTCGACACGGAACACTGAAGCTTTCTTT
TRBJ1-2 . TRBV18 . CASSPLVGDYGYTF TGTGCCAGCTCACCTTTGGTAGGGGACTATGGCTACACCTTC
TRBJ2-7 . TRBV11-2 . CASSKRQGVGIHEQYF TGTGCCAGCAGCAAGAGGCAGGGTGTAGGGATCCACGAGCAGTACTTC
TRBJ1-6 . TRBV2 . CASRPGVNSPLHF TGTGCCAGCAGGCCGGGGGTTAATTCACCCCTCCACTTT
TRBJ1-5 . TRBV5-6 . CASSLDQPQHF TGTGCCAGCAGCCTTGATCAGCCCCAGCATTTT
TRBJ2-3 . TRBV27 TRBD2 CASSSPGLVIDTQYF TGTGCCAGCAGTTCACCGGGACTAGTGATTGATACGCAGTATTTT
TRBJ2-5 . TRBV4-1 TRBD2 CASSQGASGSFKTQYF TGCGCCAGCAGCCAAGGTGCTAGCGGGAGTTTTAAGACCCAGTACTTC
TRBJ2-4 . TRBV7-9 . CASSPGGHIQYF TGTGCCAGCAGCCCAGGAGGGCACATTCAGTACTTC